The present entry profiles one T cell receptor (beta chain) with its context. The sample has other DNA sequences that encode this CDR3 too. All donors were Caucasian adults living in Nashville, Tennessee. With 0 bases clipped from V and 2 bases from J, the junction kept 0 bases outside the gene matches. Germline V gene data show CDR1 as SGHNT and CDR2 as YYREEE (reference sequence). This CDR3 spans 15 amino acids. TCRdb's copy holds only in-frame clones and misses some; the assay was immunoSEQ multiplex PCR. There are 1,400,000 or so clones in the sample; approximately 98.5% occur only once, and about 0.34% lies in the top ten. This sample was taken from a study of shared clonotypes between healthy human individuals.

The V gene is TRBV5-4, the J gene TRBJ2-7; 12 bases line up with TRBD2. The clonotype comes from a man between 25 and 39 years old in good health. The sample consisted of naive CD4+ T cells sorted from blood. Documented subset: CD45RA+ positively selected. In DNA, the CDR3 is TGTGCCAGCAGCTTGGGACTAGCGGGGGCCTACGAGCAGTACTTC. Its translation is CASSLGLAGAYEQYF.